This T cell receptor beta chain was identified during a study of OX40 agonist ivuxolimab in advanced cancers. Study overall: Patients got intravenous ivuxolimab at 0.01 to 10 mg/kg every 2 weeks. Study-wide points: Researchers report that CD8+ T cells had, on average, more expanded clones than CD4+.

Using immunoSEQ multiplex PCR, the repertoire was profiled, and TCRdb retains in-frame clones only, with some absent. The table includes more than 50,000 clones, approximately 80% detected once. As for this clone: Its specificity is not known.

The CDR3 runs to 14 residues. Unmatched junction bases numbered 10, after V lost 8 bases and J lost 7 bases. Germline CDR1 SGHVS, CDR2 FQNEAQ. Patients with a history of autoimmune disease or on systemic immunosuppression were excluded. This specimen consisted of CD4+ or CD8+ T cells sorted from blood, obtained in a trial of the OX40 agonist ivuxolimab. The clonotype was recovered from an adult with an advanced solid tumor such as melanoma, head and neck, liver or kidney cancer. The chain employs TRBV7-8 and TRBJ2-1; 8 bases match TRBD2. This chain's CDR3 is CASRGRGTRNEQFF. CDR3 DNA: TGTGCCAGCCGAGGGAGGGGGACTAGGAATGAGCAGTTCTTC. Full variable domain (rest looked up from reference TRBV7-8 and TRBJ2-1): GAGVSQSPRYKVAKRGQDVALRCDPISGHVSLFWYQQALGQGPEFLTYFQNEAQLDKSGLPSDRFFAERPEGSVSTLKIQRTQQEDSAVYLCASRGRGTRNEQFFGPGTRLTVL.